The 22 T cell receptor beta chains below were found in one sample sequenced in a study of T-cell reconstitution after alpha-beta-depleted transplantation in children. Unique molecular identifiers were incorporated into the prepared TCRbeta library. A single record per CDR3 protein comes from TCRdb applying MiXCR to the PCR reads. The sample includes around 440,000 distinct CDR3 sequences, 10% of them seen just once. Sequencing was performed on PBMCs, taken before TCRalphabeta/CD19-depleted stem cell transplant. The receptors shown here come from a child aged 2 to 10 with inherited bone marrow failure, due to receive a stem cell transplant.

This clonotype was seen many times. The genes are TRBV5-1 and TRBJ2-7; 10 bases align to TRBD1. Germline V gene lookup returns CDR1 SGHRS and CDR2 YFSETQ. The V segment lost 3 bases and the J segment 4 bases; nucleotides outside the gene matches: 7. The length of the CDR3 is 15 residues. The DNA for the CDR3 is TGCGCCAGCAGCTCCTTCGGGACAGGGGAGTACGAGCAGTACTTC. Protein product: CASSSFGTGEYEQYF.

The table lists this clonotype with many counts. The chain has TRBV20-1 and TRBJ2-5; 9 bases match TRBD1. The CDR3 is 15 residues long. Unmatched junction bases numbered 4, after V lost 1 base and J lost 1 base. Looked up from germline, CDR1 is DFQATT and CDR2 is SNEGSKA (reference sequence). Here the CDR3 DNA reads TGCAGTGCTAGAGGGAGGACAGGGGCCCAAGAGACCCAGTACTTC. Translating gives CSARGRTGAQETQYF.

This clonotype was found many times. CDR3 coding DNA: TGTGCCAGCAGCCCTTCCGGGCTCTCGTCGTGGGAGCAGTACTTC. It is translated as CASSPSGLSSWEQYF. The V and J genes are TRBV9 and TRBJ2-7; D gene unclear. CDR3 length: 15 amino acids. Germline values: CDR1 SGDLS, CDR2 YYNGEE. Between the trimmed V and J ends, which lost 4 bases and 7 bases, there was a span of 21 bases.

To note about this clonotype: This may be a read error, as it is one base from a much larger clone. V gene TRBV7-9 combines with J gene TRBJ1-5; perhaps TRBD1 as D (5 bases). Germline CDR1 SEHNR, CDR2 FQNEAQ (reference sequence). The ends were cut back, 5 bases at V and 5 bases at J, with 13 bases in the middle. The CDR3 totals 14 residues. CDR3 sequence: CASSGDGFDQPQHF. CDR3 nucleotide sequence: TGTGCCAGCAGCGGGGACGGCTTCGATCAGCCCCAGCATTTT.

The chain uses TRBV19 and TRBJ1-3; no clear D. Trimming stripped 3 bases from V and 0 bases from J, with 12 bases between. Germline CDR1 reads LNHDA; CDR2 reads SQIVND (reference sequence). The CDR3 consists of 16 residues. CDR3 nucleotides: TGTGCCAGTAGTATTGGCTCCCGAGGCTCTGGAAACACCATATATTTT. Encoded protein: CASSIGSRGSGNTIYF.

The chain recombines TRBV14 with TRBJ2-3; no firm D call. This CDR3 has 12 residues. Per germline, CDR1 SGHDN and CDR2 FVKESK. V was pared by 0 bases and J by 6 bases, with 4 bases between. CDR3 residues: CASSQDWDTQYF. DNA for the CDR3: TGTGCCAGCAGCCAAGATTGGGATACGCAGTATTTT.

This clonotype was counted many times. V gene TRBV10-3 combines with J gene TRBJ2-5; D is possibly TRBD2 (7 bases). Germline CDR1 reads ENHRY; CDR2 reads SYGVKD. CDR3 length equals 15 residues. With 0 bases removed from V and 7 bases from J, the gap between germline ends came to 15 bases. For the CDR3, the DNA is TGTGCCATCAGTGAGTCGGGCGGGGGCCGCGCGACCCAGTACTTC. It specifies CAISESGGGRATQYF.

This clonotype was detected ten times or more. The genes are TRBV4-2 and TRBJ2-5; 9 nucleotides match TRBD2. This CDR3 has 17 residues. CDR1 LGHNA and CDR2 YNFKEQ come from the germline V gene. Trimming took 1 base from V and 1 from J; bases not matched to a gene: 7. CDR3 in amino acids: CASSQGESSGVQETQYF. CDR3 DNA: TGTGCCAGCAGCCAAGGAGAGTCTAGCGGGGTCCAAGAGACCCAGTACTTC.

The sample holds a few counts of this clonotype. This chain joins TRBV20-1 and TRBJ1-1; no definite D call. Germline CDR1 reads DFQATT; CDR2 reads SNEGSKA (reference sequence). There are 12 residues in the CDR3. The germline V and J ends were trimmed by 0 bases and 6 bases, with 8 bases remaining between them. In DNA form, the CDR3 reads TGCAGTGCTAGAGATCCATCCCCTGAAGCTTTCTTT. This gives the protein CSARDPSPEAFF.

This clonotype was counted at least ten times. The CDR3 nucleotides are TGTGCCAGCTCACCGGGACCGCTAAAAGATACGCAGTATTTT. Its translation is CASSPGPLKDTQYF. The genes are TRBV18 and TRBJ2-3; the D call may be TRBD1 or TRBD2 (5 bases each). Germline V gene data show CDR1 as KGHSH and CDR2 as LQKENI. The germline V and J ends were trimmed by 3 bases and 5 bases, with 12 bases remaining between them. The CDR3 runs 14 residues.

This clonotype came up many times. The rearrangement uses TRBV20-1 and TRBJ2-1; tentative D call: TRBD2 (5 bases). The length of the CDR3 is 15 residues. The germline CDR1 and CDR2 sequences are DFQATT and SNEGSKA (reference sequence). With 5 bases removed from V and 0 bases from J, the gap between germline ends came to 14 bases. CDR3 protein: CSAPKRPSSYNEQFF. CDR3 in DNA: TGCAGTGCTCCTAAGCGGCCCAGCTCCTACAATGAGCAGTTCTTC.

This clonotype was picked up many times. The chain uses TRBV10-2 and TRBJ2-1, with 7 bases lining up with TRBD2. The CDR3 is made up of 14 amino acids. From germline, CDR1 is WSHSY and CDR2 SAAADI. The V gene end was trimmed by 3 bases and the J gene end by 3 bases; junction bases not matched to a gene: 2. As DNA, the CDR3 is TGCGCCAGCAGTGAAGCGGGATTCTACAATGAGCAGTTCTTC. Its protein product is CASSEAGFYNEQFF.

This clonotype was seen many times. The J gene is TRBJ1-4, the V gene TRBV28; D perhaps matches TRBD1 (5 bases). CDR1 MDHEN and CDR2 SYDVKM come from the germline V gene. The CDR3 runs 16 residues. Between the trimmed V and J ends, which lost 4 bases and 0 bases, there was a span of 12 bases. CDR3 sequence reads: CASSSTTAATNEKLFF. The CDR3 DNA sequence: TGTGCCAGCAGTTCAACGACAGCGGCAACTAATGAAAAACTGTTTTTT. The full variable domain, with the rest looked up from reference TRBV28 and TRBJ1-4, is DVKVTQSSRYLVKRTGEKVFLECVQDMDHENMFWYRQDPGLGLRLIYFSYDVKMKEKGDIPEGYSVSREKKERFSLILESASTNQTSMYLCASSSTTAATNEKLFFGSGTQLSVL.

This clonotype was counted ten times or more. The gene calls are TRBV4-1 and TRBJ2-2; tentatively, D is TRBD2 (5 bases). The V end lost 0 bases, the J end lost 1 base, and 12 bases lay between the germline ends. CDR3 size: 17 residues. Germline CDR1 and CDR2: MGHRA and YSYEKL. The CDR3 DNA reads TGCGCCAGCAGCCAAGATCGGAGGCTTGGGAACACCGGGGAGCTGTTTTTT. It encodes CASSQDRRLGNTGELFF.

This clonotype was seen repeatedly, ten times or more. The V and J genes are TRBV7-2 and TRBJ2-1; D gene ambiguous. The V gene's germline CDR1 is SGHTA and CDR2 FQGNSA. V was pared by 3 bases and J by 8 bases, with 11 bases between. This CDR3 has 13 residues. CDR3 nucleotide sequence: TGTGCCAGCAGCTTCGGTCACTTCGATGAGCAGTTCTTC. It specifies CASSFGHFDEQFF.

This clonotype was seen repeatedly, ten times or more. The chain links TRBV9 to TRBJ2-3, with no clear D. The V gene's germline CDR1 is SGDLS and CDR2 YYNGEE. The CDR3 runs 16 residues. V shed 3 bases and J shed 2 bases, with 16 bases lying between them. The CDR3 DNA sequence: TGTGCCAGCAGCGCGACCGCAAGACCTATCACAGATACGCAGTATTTT. Its protein product is CASSATARPITDTQYF.

This clonotype was seen ten or more times. V is TRBV15 and J is TRBJ2-3; possible D gene TRBD2, 6 bases. Deletions cut 0 bases from V and 4 bases from J, with 14 bases between. This CDR3 is 16 amino acids long. Germline lookup yields CDR1 LNHNV and CDR2 YYDKDF (reference sequence). DNA of the CDR3: TGTGCCACCAGCAGAGATGAGGCCCGCGGGGCAGATACGCAGTATTTT. Protein: CATSRDEARGADTQYF.

To note about this clonotype: A read error is likely, as this CDR3 ends without the conserved phenylalanine or tryptophan. The chain joins TRBV24-1 to TRBJ2-1; 7 nucleotides line up with TRBD1. This CDR3 comprises 15 residues. Unmatched junction bases numbered 8, after V lost 6 bases and J lost 4 bases. The germline CDR1 and CDR2 sequences are KGHDR and SFDVKD. The CDR3 loop reads CATSPGTAPYNEQFL. In DNA form, the CDR3 reads TGTGCCACCAGTCCCGGGACAGCCCCTTACAATGAGCAGTTCCTC.

This clonotype has a count of ten or more. The chain carries TRBV29-1 and TRBJ1-2; D is unresolved. Germline CDR1 reads SQVTM; CDR2 reads ANQGSEA. V was pared by 5 bases and J by 4 bases, with 8 bases between. CDR3 length: 11 amino acids. This CDR3 is CSVFTAYGYTF. CDR3 nucleotides: TGCAGCGTTTTCACGGCCTATGGCTACACCTTC.

This clonotype was counted only a few times. V usage is TRBV7-9 and J usage is TRBJ2-5, with D perhaps TRBD1 (6 bases). The CDR3 loop spans 15 amino acids. V was clipped by 0 bases and J by 1 base, with 9 bases between them. The V gene's germline CDR1 is SEHNR and CDR2 FQNEAQ (reference sequence). The CDR3 reads CASSLAPDSQETQYF. CDR3 nucleotide sequence: TGTGCCAGCAGCTTAGCTCCGGACAGCCAAGAGACCCAGTACTTC.

Notes on this clonotype: It may be a read error: a sequence one base away is much more abundant. The chain has TRBV23-1 and TRBJ2-4, with D perhaps assigned TRBD1 or TRBD2 (5 bases each). TRBV23-1 is labeled an ORF, and its function is uncertain. The V end was cut by 8 bases, the J end by 0 bases, with 5 bases between. The length of the CDR3 is 12 residues. The CDR3 nucleotides read TGCGCCAGCGGGACAGCCAAAAACATTCAGTACTTC. Its translation is CASGTAKNIQYF.

In its sample, this clonotype was seen many times. V usage is TRBV29-1 and J usage is TRBJ2-5; possibly TRBD1 for D (5 bases). V shed 8 bases and J shed 4 bases, with 17 bases lying between them. The CDR3 is 13 residues long. Germline-derived CDR1 and CDR2 are SQVTM and ANQGSEA. The CDR3 spells CSLKAGPGETQYF. The CDR3 DNA reads as TGCAGCCTCAAAGCAGGGCCCGGAGAGACCCAGTACTTC.